This T cell receptor beta chain was retrieved from a study of T-cell reconstitution after alpha-beta-depleted transplantation in children. Study-wide findings and caveats: Newly produced T cells mostly provided counts and TCRbeta diversity after one year, as hyperexpanded clones declined.

A TCRbeta library incorporating unique molecular identifiers was prepared. TCRdb analysed the PCR reads with MiXCR anew, one entry per CDR3 protein. The sample shows around 700,000 distinct CDR3 sequences, around 13% of them seen only once. CDR1 and CDR2 (germline): SQVTM, ANQGSEA. This CDR3 is built from 11 residues. In this sample, this clonotype turned up many times. No antigen is known for it. The gene calls are TRBV29-1 and TRBJ2-1; no definite D call. The receptor comes from a girl aged 2-10 years with congenital amegakaryocytic thrombocytopenia, due to receive a stem cell transplant. The specimen comprised PBMCs, sampled before TCRalphabeta/CD19-depleted stem cell transplant. The CDR3 region is CAEATYNEQFF. The CDR3 nucleotides read TGCGCAGAAGCTACTTACAATGAGCAGTTCTTC.